A selection of T cell receptor beta chains follows, all from one sample in a study of blood T cell repertoires in COVID-19. TCRdb keeps only in-frame clones here, not all; method: immunoSEQ multiplex PCR. The sample carries some 70,000 clones, 88% recorded once. Sequencing input: peripheral blood. The receptors here all came from a woman aged 65 to 85 with acute or convalescent COVID-19. CDR3s include the opening cysteine and the closing phenylalanine or tryptophan. A D gene is named only where the DNA matches it firmly. Size is stated for part of the rows, as once, few or many counts, or as a class when the clone is expanded.

clone_size	d_call	v_call	j_call	cdr3_nt	cdr3_aa
NA	NA	TRBV5-1	TRBJ1-4	TGCGCCAGCAGCCCCCTCCCGAGTTCTAATGAAAAACTGTTTTTT	CASSPLPSSNEKLFF
NA	NA	TRBV6-1	TRBJ1-2	TGTGCCAGCAGTGAAGCAACAGGGAGAGACTATGGCTACACCTTC	CASSEATGRDYGYTF
NA	NA	TRBV6-6	TRBJ2-2	TGTGCCAGCAGGCCGTGGGGGGATGGTACCGGGGAGCTGTTTTTT	CASRPWGDGTGELFF
NA	TRBD1	TRBV7-8	TRBJ1-4	TGTGCCAGCAGCCCCCGGGACAGGGGGGGGAATGAAAAACTGTTTTTT	CASSPRDRGGNEKLFF
NA	NA	TRBV4-1	TRBJ2-5	TGCGCCAGCAGCCAAGCCGTAAACAGGGACGGCTTGGAGACCCAGTACTTC	CASSQAVNRDGLETQYF
NA	NA	TRBV2	TRBJ1-5	TGTGCCAGCACTCACAGAAGTAGTCAGCCCCAGCATTTT	CASTHRSSQPQHF
few	NA	TRBV7-6	TRBJ2-1	TGTGCCAGCAGCTTAAGCTTTGTTGGGGCAGCATACAATGAGCAGTTCTTC	CASSLSFVGAAYNEQFF
NA	NA	TRBV5-4	TRBJ1-2	TGTGCCAGCAGCTGGCGGGGGGGCCGGGGCTACACCTTC	CASSWRGGRGYTF
NA	NA	TRBV5-1	TRBJ1-4	TGCGCCAGCGGTACACGCCCTAATGAAAAACTGTTTTTT	CASGTRPNEKLFF
NA	NA	TRBV21-1	TRBJ2-7	TGTGCCAGCAGCAAAGTGGGGCGACAGGCGAGCTCCTACGAGCAGTACTTC	CASSKVGRQASSYEQYF
NA	NA	TRBV2	TRBJ2-2	TGTGCCTGGCGCGAGGGTTCGAACACCGGGGAGCTGTTTTTT	CAWREGSNTGELFF